This entry describes one T cell receptor (beta chain). The data derive from a study of technical replicates of blood from a few donors. The data were produced by immunoSEQ multiplex PCR, yet TCRdb's version contains in-frame clones alone and is incomplete. The sample holds about 56,000 clones, nearly 95% seen once. Germline V gives CDR1 ENHRY, CDR2 SYGVKD. This CDR3 is 14 amino acids long. V was pared by 9 bases and J by 8 bases, with 13 bases of the junction left unmatched. V is TRBV10-3 and J is TRBJ2-1, with 7 bases aligning to TRBD2. This clonotype was obtained from a human donor in good health. Some clones in this sample may be carry-over from other donors' samples. The specimen sequenced was PBMCs. For the CDR3, the DNA is TGTGCCATGAAACGGGAGGTCGATGTCCATGAGCAGTTCTTC. Translation gives CAMKREVDVHEQFF.